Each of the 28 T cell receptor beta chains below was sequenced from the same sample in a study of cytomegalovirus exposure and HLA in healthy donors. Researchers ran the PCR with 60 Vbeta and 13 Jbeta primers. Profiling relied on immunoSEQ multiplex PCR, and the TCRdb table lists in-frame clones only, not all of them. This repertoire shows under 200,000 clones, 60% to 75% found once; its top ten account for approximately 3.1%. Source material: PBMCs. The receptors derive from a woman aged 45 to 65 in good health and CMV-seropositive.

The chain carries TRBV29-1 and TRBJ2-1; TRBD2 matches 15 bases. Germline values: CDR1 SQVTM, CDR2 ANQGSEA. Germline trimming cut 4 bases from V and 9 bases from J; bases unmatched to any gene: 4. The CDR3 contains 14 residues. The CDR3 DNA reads TGCAGCGTTGCAGGACTAGCGGGGGGGGTTGAGCAGTTCTTC. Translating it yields CSVAGLAGGVEQFF.

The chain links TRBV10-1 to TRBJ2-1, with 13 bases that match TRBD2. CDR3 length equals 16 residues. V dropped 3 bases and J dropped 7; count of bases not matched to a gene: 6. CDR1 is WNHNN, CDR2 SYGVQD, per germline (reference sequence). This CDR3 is CASSEARTSGGNEQFF. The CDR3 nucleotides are TGCGCCAGCAGTGAAGCCAGGACTAGCGGGGGAAATGAGCAGTTCTTC.

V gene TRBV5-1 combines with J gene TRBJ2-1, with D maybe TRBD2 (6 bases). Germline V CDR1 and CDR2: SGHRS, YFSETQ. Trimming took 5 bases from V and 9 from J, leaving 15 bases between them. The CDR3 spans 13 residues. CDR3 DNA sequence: TGCGCCAGCAGATGGGGGGATCTAACTGAGCAGTTCTTC. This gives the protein CASRWGDLTEQFF.

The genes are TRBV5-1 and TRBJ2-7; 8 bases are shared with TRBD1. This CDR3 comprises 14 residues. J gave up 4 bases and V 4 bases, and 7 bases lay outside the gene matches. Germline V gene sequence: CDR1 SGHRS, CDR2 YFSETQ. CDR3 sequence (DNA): TGCGCCAGCAGCGAAACGGACAGGGCATACGAGCAGTACTTC. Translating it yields CASSETDRAYEQYF.

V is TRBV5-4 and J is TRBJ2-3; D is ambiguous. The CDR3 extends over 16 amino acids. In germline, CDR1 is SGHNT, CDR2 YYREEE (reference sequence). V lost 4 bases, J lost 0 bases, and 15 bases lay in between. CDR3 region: CASSRSGSTSTDTQYF. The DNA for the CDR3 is TGTGCCAGCAGCCGTTCCGGGTCTACGAGCACAGATACGCAGTATTTT.

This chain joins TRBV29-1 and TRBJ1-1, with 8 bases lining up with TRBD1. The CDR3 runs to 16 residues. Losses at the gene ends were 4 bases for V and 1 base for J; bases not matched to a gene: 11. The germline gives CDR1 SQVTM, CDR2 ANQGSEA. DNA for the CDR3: TGCAGCGTTGGCCGGACAGGGAAGGTTTCGAACACTGAAGCTTTCTTT. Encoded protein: CSVGRTGKVSNTEAFF.

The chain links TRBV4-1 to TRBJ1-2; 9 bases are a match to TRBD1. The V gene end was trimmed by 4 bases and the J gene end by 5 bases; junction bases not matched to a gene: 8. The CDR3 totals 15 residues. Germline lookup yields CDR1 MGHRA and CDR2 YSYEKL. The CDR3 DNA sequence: TGCGCCAGCAGCCCCCGACAGGGGGTAGGTTATGGCTACACCTTC. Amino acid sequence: CASSPRQGVGYGYTF.

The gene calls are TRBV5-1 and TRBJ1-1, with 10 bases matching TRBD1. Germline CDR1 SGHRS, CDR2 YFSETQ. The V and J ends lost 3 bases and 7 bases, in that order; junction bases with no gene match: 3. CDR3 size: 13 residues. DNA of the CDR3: TGCGCCAGCAGCTGGACAGGGGGGATTGAAGCTTTCTTT. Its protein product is CASSWTGGIEAFF.

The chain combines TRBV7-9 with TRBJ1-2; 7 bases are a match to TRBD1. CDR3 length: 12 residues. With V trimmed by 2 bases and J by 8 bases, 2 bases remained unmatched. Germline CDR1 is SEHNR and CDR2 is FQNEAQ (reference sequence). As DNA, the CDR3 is TGTGCCAGCAGCTTACAACAGGGGGGCTACACCTTC. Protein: CASSLQQGGYTF.

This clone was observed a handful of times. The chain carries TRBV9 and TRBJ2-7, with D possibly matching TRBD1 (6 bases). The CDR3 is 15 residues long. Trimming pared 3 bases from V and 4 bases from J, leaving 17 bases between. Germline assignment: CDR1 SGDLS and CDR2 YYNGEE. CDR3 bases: TGTGCCAGCAGCGCTTTTGGGGGCGAGTCATACGAGCAGTACTTC. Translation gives CASSAFGGESYEQYF.

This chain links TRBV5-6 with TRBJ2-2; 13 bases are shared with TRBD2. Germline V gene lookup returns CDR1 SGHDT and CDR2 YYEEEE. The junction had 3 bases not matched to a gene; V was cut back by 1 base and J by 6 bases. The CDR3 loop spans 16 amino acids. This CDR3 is CASSLITSGGAGELFF. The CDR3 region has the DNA TGTGCCAGCAGCTTGATAACTAGCGGGGGGGCCGGGGAGCTGTTTTTT.

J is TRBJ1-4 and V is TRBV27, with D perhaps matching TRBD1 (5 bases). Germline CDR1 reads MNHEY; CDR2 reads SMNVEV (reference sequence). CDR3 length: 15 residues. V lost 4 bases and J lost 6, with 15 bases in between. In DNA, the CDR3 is TGTGCCAGCAGTTCCGGACAAGCTGTTCATGAAAAACTGTTTTTT. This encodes CASSSGQAVHEKLFF. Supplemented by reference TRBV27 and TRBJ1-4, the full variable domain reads EAQVTQNPRYLITVTGKKLTVTCSQNMNHEYMSWYRQDPGLGLRQIYYSMNVEVTDKGDVPEGYKVSRKEKRNFPLILESPSPNQTSLYFCASSSGQAVHEKLFFGSGTQLSVL.

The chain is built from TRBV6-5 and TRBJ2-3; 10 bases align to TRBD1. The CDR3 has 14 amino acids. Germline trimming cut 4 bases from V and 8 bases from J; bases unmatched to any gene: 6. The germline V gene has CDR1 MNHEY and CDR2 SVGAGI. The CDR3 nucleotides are TGTGCCAGCAGTTCCCGGGACAGGGGTGTTACGCAGTATTTT. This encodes CASSSRDRGVTQYF.

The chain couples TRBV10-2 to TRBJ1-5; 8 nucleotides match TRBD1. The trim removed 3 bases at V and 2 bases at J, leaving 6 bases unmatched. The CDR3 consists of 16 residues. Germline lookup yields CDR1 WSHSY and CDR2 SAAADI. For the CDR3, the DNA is TGCGCCAGCAGTGACCGCTCGACAGGGGGCAATCAGCCCCAGCATTTT. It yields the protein CASSDRSTGGNQPQHF.

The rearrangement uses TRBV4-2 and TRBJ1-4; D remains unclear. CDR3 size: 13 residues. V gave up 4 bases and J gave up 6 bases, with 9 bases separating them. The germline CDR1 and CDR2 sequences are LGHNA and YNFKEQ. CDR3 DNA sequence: TGTGCCAGCAGCCGTGCCCGGTATGAAAAACTGTTTTTT. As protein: CASSRARYEKLFF.

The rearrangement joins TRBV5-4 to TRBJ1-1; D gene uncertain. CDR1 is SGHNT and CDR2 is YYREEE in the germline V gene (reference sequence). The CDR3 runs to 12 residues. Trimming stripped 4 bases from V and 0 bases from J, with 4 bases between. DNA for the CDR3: TGTGCCAGCAGCATTATGAACACTGAAGCTTTCTTT. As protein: CASSIMNTEAFF.

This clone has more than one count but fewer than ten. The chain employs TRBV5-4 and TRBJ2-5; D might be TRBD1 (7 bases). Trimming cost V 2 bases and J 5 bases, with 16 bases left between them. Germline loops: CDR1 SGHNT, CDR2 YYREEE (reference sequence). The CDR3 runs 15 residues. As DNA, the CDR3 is TGTGCCAGCAGCTTCCAGGGGGGTGCTACGGAGACCCAGTACTTC. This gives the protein CASSFQGGATETQYF. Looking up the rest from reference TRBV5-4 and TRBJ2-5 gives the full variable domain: ETGVTQSPTHLIKTRGQQVTLRCSSQSGHNTVSWYQQALGQGPQFIFQYYREEENGRGNFPPRFSGLQFPNYSSELNVNALELDDSALYLCASSFQGGATETQYFGPGTRLLVL.

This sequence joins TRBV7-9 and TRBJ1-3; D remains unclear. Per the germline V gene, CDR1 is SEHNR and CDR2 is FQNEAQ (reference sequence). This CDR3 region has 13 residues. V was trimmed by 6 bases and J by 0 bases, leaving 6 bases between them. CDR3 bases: TGTGCCAGCAGTCACTACTCTGGAAACACCATATATTTT. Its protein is CASSHYSGNTIYF.

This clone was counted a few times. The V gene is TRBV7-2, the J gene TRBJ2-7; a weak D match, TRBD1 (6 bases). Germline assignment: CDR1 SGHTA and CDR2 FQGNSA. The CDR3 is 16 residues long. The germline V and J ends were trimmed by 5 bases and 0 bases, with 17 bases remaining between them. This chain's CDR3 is CASSQLGGRTSYEQYF. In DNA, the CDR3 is TGTGCCAGCAGCCAACTAGGGGGACGTACCTCCTACGAGCAGTACTTC.

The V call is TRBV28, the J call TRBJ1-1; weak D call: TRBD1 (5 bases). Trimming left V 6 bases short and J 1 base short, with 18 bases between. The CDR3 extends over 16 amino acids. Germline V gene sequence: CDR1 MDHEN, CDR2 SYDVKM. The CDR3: CASSYTQGLPNTEAFF. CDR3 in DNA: TGTGCCAGCAGCTACACCCAGGGACTTCCGAACACTGAAGCTTTCTTT. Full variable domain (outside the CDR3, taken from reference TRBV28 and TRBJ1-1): DVKVTQSSRYLVKRTGEKVFLECVQDMDHENMFWYRQDPGLGLRLIYFSYDVKMKEKGDIPEGYSVSREKKERFSLILESASTNQTSMYLCASSYTQGLPNTEAFFGQGTRLTVV.

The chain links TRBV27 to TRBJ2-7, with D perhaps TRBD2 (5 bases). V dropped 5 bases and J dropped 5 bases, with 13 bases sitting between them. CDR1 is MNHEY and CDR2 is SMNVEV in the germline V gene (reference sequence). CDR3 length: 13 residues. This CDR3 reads CASSHGEWHEQYF. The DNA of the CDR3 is TGTGCCAGCAGTCATGGGGAGTGGCACGAGCAGTACTTC.

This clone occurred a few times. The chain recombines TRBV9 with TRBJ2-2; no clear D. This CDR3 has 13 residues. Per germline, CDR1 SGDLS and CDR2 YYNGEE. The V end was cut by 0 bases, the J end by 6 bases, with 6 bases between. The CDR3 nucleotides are TGTGCCAGCAGCGTAGCCCTGTCCGGGGAGCTGTTTTTT. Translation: CASSVALSGELFF.

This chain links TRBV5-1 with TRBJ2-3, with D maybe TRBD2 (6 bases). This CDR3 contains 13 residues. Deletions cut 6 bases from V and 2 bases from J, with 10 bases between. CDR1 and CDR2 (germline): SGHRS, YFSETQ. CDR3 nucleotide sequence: TGCGCCAGCAAGGAGGGTCCCACAGATACGCAGTATTTT. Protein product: CASKEGPTDTQYF.

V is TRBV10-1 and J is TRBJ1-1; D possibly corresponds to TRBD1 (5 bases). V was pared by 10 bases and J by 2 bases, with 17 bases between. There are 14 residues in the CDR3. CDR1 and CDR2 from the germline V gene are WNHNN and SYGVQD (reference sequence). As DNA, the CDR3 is TGCGCCAAAAAGCCCCGGGGGTTAAACACTGAAGCTTTCTTT. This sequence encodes CAKKPRGLNTEAFF.

In DNA form, the CDR3 reads TGTGCCAGCAGTTCCAGGACTCAAGAGACCCAGTACTTC. It specifies CASSSRTQETQYF. The V call is TRBV6-6, the J call TRBJ2-5, with a possible D match to TRBD2 (5 bases). V gave up 4 bases and J gave up 2 bases, with 8 bases separating them. CDR1 MNHNY and CDR2 SVGAGI come from the germline V gene (reference sequence). This CDR3 is built from 13 residues.

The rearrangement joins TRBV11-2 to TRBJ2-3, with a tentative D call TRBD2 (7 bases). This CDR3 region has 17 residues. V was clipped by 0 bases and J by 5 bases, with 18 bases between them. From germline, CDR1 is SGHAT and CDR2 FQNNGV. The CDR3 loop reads CASSLDVWRGPGDTQYF. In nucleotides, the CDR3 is TGTGCCAGCAGCTTAGACGTTTGGCGGGGGCCCGGAGATACGCAGTATTTT. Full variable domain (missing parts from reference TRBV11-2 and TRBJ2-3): EAGVAQSPRYKIIEKRQSVAFWCNPISGHATLYWYQQILGQGPKLLIQFQNNGVVDDSQLPKDRFSAERLKGVDSTLKIQPAKLEDSAVYLCASSLDVWRGPGDTQYFGPGTRLTVL.

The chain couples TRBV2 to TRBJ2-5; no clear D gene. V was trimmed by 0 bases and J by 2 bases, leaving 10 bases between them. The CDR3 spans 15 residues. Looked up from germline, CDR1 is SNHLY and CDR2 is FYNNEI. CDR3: CASSEAPYRQETQYF. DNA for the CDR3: TGTGCCAGCAGTGAAGCGCCGTACAGACAAGAGACCCAGTACTTC.

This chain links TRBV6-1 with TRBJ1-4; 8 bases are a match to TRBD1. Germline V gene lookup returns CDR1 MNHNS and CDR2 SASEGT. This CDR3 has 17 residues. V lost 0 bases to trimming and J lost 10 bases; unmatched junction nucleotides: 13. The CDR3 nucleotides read TGTGCCAGCAGTGAAGCGGGCTTAGGACAGGGAGGTAGAAAACTGTTTTTT. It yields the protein CASSEAGLGQGGRKLFF.